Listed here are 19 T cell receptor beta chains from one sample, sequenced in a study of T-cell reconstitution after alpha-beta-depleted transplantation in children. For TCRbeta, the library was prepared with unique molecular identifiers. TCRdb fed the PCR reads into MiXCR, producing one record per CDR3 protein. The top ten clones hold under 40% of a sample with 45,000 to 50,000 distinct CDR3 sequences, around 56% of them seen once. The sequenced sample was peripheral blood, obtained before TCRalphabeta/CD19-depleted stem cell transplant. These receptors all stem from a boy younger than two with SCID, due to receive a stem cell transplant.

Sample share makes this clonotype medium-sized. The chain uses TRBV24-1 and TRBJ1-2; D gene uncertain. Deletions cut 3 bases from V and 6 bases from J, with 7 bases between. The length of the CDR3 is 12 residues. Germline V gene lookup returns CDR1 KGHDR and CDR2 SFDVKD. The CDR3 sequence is CATSDRGDGYTF. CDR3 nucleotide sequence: TGTGCCACCAGTGATCGTGGGGATGGCTACACCTTC.

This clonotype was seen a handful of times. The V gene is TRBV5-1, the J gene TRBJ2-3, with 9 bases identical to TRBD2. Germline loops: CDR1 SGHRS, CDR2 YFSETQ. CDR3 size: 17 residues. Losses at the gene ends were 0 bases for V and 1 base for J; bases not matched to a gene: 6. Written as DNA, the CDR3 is TGCGCCAGCAGCTTGGCTTATAGCGGGGGAGGCACAGATACGCAGTATTTT. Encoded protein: CASSLAYSGGGTDTQYF.

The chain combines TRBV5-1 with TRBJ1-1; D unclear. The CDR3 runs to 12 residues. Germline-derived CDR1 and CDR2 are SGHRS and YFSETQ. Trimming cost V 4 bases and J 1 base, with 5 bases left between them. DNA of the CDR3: TGCGCCAGCAGCGTTGAGAACACTGAAGCTTTCTTT. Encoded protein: CASSVENTEAFF.

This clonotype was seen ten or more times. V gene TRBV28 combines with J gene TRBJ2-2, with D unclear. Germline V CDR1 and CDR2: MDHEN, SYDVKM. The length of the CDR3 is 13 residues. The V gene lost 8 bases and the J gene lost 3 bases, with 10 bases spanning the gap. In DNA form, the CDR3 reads TGTGCCAGCCCGGATGGGGACACCGGGGAGCTGTTTTTT. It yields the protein CASPDGDTGELFF.

The CDR3 protein is CASSAQGHTEAFF. Written as DNA, the CDR3 is TGTGCCAGCAGCGCCCAGGGGCACACTGAAGCTTTCTTT. The V and J genes are TRBV3-1 and TRBJ1-1; tentatively, D is TRBD1 (6 bases). The CDR3 covers 13 residues. Germline values: CDR1 LGHDT, CDR2 YNNKEL (reference sequence). V was clipped by 5 bases and J by 3 bases, with 10 bases between them.

CDR3 amino acids: CSAASGAPYNEQFF. CDR3 coding DNA: TGCAGTGCTGCTAGCGGGGCCCCCTACAATGAGCAGTTCTTC. This rearrangement joins TRBV20-1 to TRBJ2-1, with 9 nucleotides matching TRBD2. The V gene end was trimmed by 5 bases and the J gene end by 2 bases; junction bases not matched to a gene: 4. Germline CDR1 reads DFQATT; CDR2 reads SNEGSKA (reference sequence). The CDR3 has 14 amino acids.

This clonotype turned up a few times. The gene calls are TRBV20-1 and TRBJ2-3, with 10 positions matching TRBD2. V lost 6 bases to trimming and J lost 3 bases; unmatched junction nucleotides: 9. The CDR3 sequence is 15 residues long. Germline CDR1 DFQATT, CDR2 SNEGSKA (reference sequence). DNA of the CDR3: TGCAGTGCCAGGCTAGCGGGGGCCCTTACAGATACGCAGTATTTT. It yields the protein CSARLAGALTDTQYF.

The CDR3 loop is CASRSTGVDEQFF. CDR3 nucleotides: TGTGCCAGCAGAAGCACAGGGGTCGATGAGCAGTTCTTC. V and J are TRBV6-1 and TRBJ2-1, with 7 bases identical to TRBD1. With V trimmed by 6 bases and J by 8 bases, 7 bases remained unmatched. This CDR3 is 13 amino acids long. CDR1 and CDR2 (germline): MNHNS, SASEGT.

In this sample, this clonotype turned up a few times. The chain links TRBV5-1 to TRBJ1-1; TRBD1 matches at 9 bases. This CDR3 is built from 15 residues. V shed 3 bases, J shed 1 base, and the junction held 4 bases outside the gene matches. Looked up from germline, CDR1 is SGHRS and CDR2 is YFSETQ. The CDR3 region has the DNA TGCGCCAGCAGCTCATCGGGACAGGGGAACACTGAAGCTTTCTTT. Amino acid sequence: CASSSSGQGNTEAFF.

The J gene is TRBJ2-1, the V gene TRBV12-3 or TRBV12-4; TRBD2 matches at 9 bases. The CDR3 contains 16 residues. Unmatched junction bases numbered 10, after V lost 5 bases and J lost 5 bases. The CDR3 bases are TGTGCCAGCAGTCCCCCTGAGGGCGGGAGGGACAATGAGCAGTTCTTC. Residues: CASSPPEGGRDNEQFF.

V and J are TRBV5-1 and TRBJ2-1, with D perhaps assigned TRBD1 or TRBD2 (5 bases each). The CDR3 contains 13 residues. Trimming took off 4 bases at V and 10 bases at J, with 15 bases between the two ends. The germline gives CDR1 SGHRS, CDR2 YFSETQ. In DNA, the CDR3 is TGCGCCAGCAGCACCTCCGCCGGGGCGGAGCAGTTCTTC. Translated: CASSTSAGAEQFF.

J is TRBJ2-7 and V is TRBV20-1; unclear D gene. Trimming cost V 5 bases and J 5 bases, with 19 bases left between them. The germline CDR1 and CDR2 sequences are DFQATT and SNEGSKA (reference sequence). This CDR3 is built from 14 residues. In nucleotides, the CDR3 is TGCAGTGCTTCCCCCAGGAGAGGTGCGGACGAGCAGTACTTC. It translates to CSASPRRGADEQYF.

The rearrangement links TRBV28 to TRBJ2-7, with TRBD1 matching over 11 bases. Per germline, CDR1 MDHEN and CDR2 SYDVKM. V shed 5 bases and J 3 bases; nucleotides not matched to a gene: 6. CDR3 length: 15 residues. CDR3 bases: TGTGCCAGCAGTCGAGGACAGGGGGCGATCTACGAGCAGTACTTC. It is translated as CASSRGQGAIYEQYF. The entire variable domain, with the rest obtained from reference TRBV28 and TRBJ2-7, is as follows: DVKVTQSSRYLVKRTGEKVFLECVQDMDHENMFWYRQDPGLGLRLIYFSYDVKMKEKGDIPEGYSVSREKKERFSLILESASTNQTSMYLCASSRGQGAIYEQYFGPGTRLTVT.

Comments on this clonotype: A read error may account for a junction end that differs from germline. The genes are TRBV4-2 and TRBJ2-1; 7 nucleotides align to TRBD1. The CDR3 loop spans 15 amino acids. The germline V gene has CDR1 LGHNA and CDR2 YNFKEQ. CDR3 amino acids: CTSTVGTVYGNEQFF. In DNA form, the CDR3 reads TGTACCAGCACGGTAGGGACAGTGTATGGGAATGAGCAGTTCTTC.

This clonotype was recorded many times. CDR3 residues: CSARVEGVYYEQYF. The DNA of the CDR3 is TGCAGTGCTAGAGTCGAGGGAGTGTACTACGAGCAGTACTTC. The rearrangement links TRBV20-1 to TRBJ2-7; D might be TRBD2 (5 bases). There are 14 residues in the CDR3. V dropped 1 base and J dropped 3 bases, with 13 bases sitting between them. The germline V gene encodes CDR1 DFQATT and CDR2 SNEGSKA (reference sequence).

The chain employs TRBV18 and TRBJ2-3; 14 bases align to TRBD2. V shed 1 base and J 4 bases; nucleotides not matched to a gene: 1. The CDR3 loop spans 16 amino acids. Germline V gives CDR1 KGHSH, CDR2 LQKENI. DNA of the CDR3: TGTGCCAGCTCACCACGACTAGCGGGGGGGGCAGATACGCAGTATTTT. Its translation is CASSPRLAGGADTQYF.

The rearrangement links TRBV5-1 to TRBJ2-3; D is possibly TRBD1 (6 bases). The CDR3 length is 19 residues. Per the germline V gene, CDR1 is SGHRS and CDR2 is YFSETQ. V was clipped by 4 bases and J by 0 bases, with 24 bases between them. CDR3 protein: CASSTGHHGTRASTDTQYF. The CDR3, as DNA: TGCGCCAGCAGCACGGGACACCATGGAACCCGGGCTAGCACAGATACGCAGTATTTT.

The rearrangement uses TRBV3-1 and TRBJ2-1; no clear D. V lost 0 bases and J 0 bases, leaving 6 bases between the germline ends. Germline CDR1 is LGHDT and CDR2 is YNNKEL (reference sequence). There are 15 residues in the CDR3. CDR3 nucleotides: TGTGCCAGCAGCCAAGAGTACAGCTCCTACAATGAGCAGTTCTTC. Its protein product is CASSQEYSSYNEQFF.

In DNA, the CDR3 is TGTGCCAGCAGTGTAGGAAGGACAGACAAGACACCCCTCCACTTT. It is translated as CASSVGRTDKTPLHF. The rearrangement uses TRBV25-1 and TRBJ1-6, with D perhaps TRBD1 (6 bases). The CDR3 runs to 15 residues. Germline V CDR1 and CDR2: MGHDK, SYGVNS. V lost 4 bases to trimming and J lost 11 bases, with 18 bases between them.